Sequencing of this TCR beta chain was carried out in a study of T cells after yellow fever vaccination. This clonotype has a count of ten or more. TCRdb ran MiXCR on the 5' RACE reads and lists one entry per CDR3 protein. The repertoire includes some 100,000 distinct CDR3 sequences, 6.5% to 9% of them detected once, and over 2.5% sits in the top ten. Trimming took 0 bases from V and 5 from J, leaving 7 bases between them. The CDR3 is 13 residues long. Germline V gene data show CDR1 as SNHLY and CDR2 as FYNNEI. This material consisted of CD4+ T cells sorted from PBMCs, taken 35 to 50 days after the first yellow fever vaccination. This chain links TRBV2 with TRBJ2-5; unclear D gene. The sequence came from a man aged 18 to 29 who received the YFV17D yellow fever vaccine. Here the CDR3 reads CASSEALRETQYF. The CDR3 DNA reads TGTGCCAGCAGTGAAGCGCTAAGGGAGACCCAGTACTTC.